This T cell receptor (beta chain) was documented in a study of T cells in tuberculosis. Study-level points and caveats: Active tuberculosis alpha repertoires lay closer to GMM-specific TCRs than controls'.

As to this clone: Its antigen is as yet unknown.

CDR3 length: 23 amino acids. The V gene's germline CDR1 is SGDLS and CDR2 YYNGEE. With V trimmed by 0 bases and J by 6 bases, 24 bases remained unmatched. Profiling relied on immunoSEQ multiplex PCR, and the TCRdb table lists in-frame clones only, not all of them. This table has fewer than 30,000 clones, 93% appearing once. Sequenced sample: PBMCs. The V call is TRBV9, the J call TRBJ2-3; 14 positions match TRBD2. The receptor was isolated from a donor between 10 and 35 years old with latent tuberculosis or without tuberculosis infection. CDR3 amino acids: CASSVETSGGACRSFRSFDTQYF. The CDR3 nucleotides read TGTGCCAGCAGCGTAGAGACTAGCGGGGGGGCCTGTCGATCCTTTCGTTCGTTCGATACGCAGTATTTT.